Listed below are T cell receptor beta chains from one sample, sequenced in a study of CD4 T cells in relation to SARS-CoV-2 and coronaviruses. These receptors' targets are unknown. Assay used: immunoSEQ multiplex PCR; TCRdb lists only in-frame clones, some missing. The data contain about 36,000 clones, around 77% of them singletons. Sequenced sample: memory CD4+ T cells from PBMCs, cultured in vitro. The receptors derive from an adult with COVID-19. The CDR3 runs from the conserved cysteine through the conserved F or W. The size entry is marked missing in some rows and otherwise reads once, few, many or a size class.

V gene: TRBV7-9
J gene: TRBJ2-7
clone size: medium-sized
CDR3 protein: CASSLGDFPDYEQYF

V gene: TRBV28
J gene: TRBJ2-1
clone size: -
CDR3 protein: CASSLVAGGTREQFF

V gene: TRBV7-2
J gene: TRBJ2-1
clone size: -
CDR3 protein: CASSLGGWKGNEQFF

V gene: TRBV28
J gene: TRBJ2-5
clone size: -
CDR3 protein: CASGQNTWSETQYF

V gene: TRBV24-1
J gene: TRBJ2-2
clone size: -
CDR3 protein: CATSNGGAGELFF

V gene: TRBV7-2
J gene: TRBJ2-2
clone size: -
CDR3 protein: CASSFRGDSLLFF

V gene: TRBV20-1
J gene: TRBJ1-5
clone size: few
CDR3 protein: CSASPTTGFGNQPQHF

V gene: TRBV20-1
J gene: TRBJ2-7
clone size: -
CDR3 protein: CSAERSEQYF

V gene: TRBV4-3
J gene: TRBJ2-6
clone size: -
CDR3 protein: CASSQEVVADSGANVLTF

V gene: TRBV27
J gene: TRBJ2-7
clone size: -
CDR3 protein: CASQGAGLRQYF

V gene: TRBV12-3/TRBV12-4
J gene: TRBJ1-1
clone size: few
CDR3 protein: CASRQLSNTEAFF

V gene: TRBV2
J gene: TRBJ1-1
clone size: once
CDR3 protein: CASSEAGRDTEAFF

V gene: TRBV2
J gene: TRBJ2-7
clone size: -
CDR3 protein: CASSSWDSSYEQYF

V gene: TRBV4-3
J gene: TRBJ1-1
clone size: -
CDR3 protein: CASSQDHLLLPGHLGTEAFF

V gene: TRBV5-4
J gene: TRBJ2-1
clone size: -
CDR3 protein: CASSLTGGSYNEQFF

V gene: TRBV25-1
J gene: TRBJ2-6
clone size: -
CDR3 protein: CASSGGQGTGANVLTF

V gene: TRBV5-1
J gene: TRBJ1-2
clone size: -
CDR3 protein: CASSLGGGRSGYTF

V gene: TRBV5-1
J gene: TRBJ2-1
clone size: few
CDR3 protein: CASSLVAGLQGGSYNEQFF

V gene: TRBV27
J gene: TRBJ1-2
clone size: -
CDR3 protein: CASSRGPINGYTF

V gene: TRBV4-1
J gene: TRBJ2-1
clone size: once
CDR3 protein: CASSQAGQGVYNEQFF

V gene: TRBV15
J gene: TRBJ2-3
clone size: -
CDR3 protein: CATRDRRTGLADTDTQYF

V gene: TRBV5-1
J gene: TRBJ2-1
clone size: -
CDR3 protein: CASSFAKGTVTLNEQFF

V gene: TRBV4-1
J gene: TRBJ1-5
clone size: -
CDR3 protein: CASSRRTDSNQPQHF

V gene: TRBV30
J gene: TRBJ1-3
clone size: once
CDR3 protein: CAYHDGNPGNTIYF

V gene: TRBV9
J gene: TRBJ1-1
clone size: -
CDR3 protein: CASSAIQNSNTEAFF

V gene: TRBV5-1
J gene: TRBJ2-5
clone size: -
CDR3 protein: CASSPGRGETQYF

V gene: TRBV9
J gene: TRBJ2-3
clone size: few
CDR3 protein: CASNRGAGGTDTQYF

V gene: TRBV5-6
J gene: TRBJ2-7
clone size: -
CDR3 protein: CASSVGWDAYEQYF

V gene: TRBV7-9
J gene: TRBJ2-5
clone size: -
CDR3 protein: CASSFAAGGAVETQYF

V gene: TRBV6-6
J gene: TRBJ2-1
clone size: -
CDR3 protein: CASSSQGPPYNEQFF

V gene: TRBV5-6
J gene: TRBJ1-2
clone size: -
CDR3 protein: CASSLGTGHMNYGYTF

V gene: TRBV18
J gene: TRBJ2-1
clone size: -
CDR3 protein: CASSPDREGSEQFF

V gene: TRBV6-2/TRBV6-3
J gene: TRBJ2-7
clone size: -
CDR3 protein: CASSYGQGSYEQYF

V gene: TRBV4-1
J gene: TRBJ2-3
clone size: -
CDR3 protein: CASKANRVSTDTQYF

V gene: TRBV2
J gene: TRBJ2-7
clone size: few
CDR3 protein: CASAIGTVREQYF

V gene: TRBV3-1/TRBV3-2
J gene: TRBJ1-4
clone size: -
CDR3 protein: CASSARGGMNEKLFF

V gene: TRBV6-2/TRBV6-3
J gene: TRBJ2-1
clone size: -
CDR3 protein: CASSYHGGNEQFF

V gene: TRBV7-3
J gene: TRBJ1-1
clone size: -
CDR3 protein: CASSVNRNREAFF

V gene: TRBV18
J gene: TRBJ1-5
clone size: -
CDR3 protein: CASSLTSGAGGSNQPQHF

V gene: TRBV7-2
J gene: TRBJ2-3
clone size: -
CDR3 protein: CASSYLLAADTQYF

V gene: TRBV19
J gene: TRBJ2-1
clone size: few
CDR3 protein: CASSISRWGVNEQFF

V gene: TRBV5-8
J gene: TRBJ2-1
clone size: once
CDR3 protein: CASSPRTPYNEQFF

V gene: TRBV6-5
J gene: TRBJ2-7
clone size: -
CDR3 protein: CASRMELAAYEQYF

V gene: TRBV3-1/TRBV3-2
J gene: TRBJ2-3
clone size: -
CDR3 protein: CASSPLSLLAGRTDTQYF

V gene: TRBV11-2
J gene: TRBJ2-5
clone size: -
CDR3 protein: CASSFRGSPETQYF

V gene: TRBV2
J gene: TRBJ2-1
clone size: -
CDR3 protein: CASSEEQLSNEQFF

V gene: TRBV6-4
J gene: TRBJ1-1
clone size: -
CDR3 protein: CAREGTELNTEAFF

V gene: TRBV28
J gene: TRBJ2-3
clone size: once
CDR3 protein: CASIRTGLASTQYF

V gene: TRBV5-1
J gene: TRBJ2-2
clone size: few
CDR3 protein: CASRTGNTGELFF

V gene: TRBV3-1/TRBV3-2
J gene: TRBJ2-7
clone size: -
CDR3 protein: CASSHWAGTSGTEQYF

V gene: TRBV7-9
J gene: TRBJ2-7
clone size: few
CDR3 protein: CASSLGVTGDYEQYF

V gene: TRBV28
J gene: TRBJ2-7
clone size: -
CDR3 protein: CASSSWDSSLYF

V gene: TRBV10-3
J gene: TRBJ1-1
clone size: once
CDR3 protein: CAISAGGGNTEAFF

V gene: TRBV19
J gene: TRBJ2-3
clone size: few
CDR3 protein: CASGTSGSTDTQYF

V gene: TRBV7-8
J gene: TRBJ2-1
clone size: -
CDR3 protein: CASSLMPNEQFF